This TCR beta chain was sequenced in a study of T cell responses to AZD1222 COVID-19 vaccine (dated by TCRdb to the early 2020s). With respect to the entire study: Because spike-specific TCR depth and breadth did not differ between the two schedules, AZD1222 recipients who got a second dose at roughly 4 weeks were pooled with those who got a second dose at roughly 12 weeks. TCR sequencing was performed for 230 to 250 trial participants, of whom around 210 were given two doses of AZD1222 and around 25 were given two doses of MenACWY control vaccine. Enrollment into the trials was organized by age into subgroups of 18-55, 56-69 and 70-plus years, and those subgroups contained around 150, 28 and 57 TCR-sequenced participants, respectively. What the work shows at the level of the full study, not this receptor alone: Vaccine-associated CD4 TCRs spanned the whole spike protein, with dominant responses in regions 160-218 and 743-854. Participants were mostly white British, with more females than males. The authors suggested clonal diversity may have been underestimated. The 56-69-year group was small, and its depth increase did not reach significance, likely because of low power. Nearly half of unique spike-specific TCRs reportedly recognized epitopes outside regions mutated in the B.1.351 and B.1.1.7 variants. Conclusions about previously exposed vaccinees are limited, since just 5 or 6 AZD1222 recipients were seropositive for SARS-CoV-2 at baseline. No day 14 peak-response samples were available, so repertoires were characterized only after the peak T cell response. Spike-specific TCR breadth and depth rose significantly after two AZD1222 doses compared with day 0 and with MenACWY recipients.

The sample's time point, from its label and the paper: baseline before first vaccination. The vaccinee samples were drawn from two UK trials, COV001 and COV002, one of which was a single-blind randomized controlled phase 2/3 trial testing AZD1222 (ChAdOx1 nCoV-19) in healthy adults. For TCRbeta chain sequencing, PBMC samples from trial participants were taken at day 0 and at day 28 after the second dose. In regard to this clone: Its antigen target is currently unknown. It has no much larger one-base neighbor in the sample; base qualities were not kept.

The CDR3 regions of human TCRbeta chains were analyzed by immunosequencing. As for how the authors treated the data: Repertoire TCRs were checked for matches against a reference library of SARS-CoV-2-specific TCRs that had been generated using the MIRA antigen-specificity platform. Breadth was defined as the fraction of unique TCRs that were SARS-CoV-2-associated, and depth was defined as the fraction of total T cells that were SARS-CoV-2-associated. Using the MIRA data, each spike-specific TCR was mapped to the spike region that the TCR reacts to and placed in a CD4 or CD8 class. Log10-transformed breadth and depth values were compared by one-way ANOVA with Sidak's multiple comparisons tests. TCRdb retrieved this table from immuneACCESS and kept in-frame rearrangements only. Not all clones are present; in checked studies, unresolved V genes account for under half, and no reason is known for the remainder. The V and J calls and clone size are taken from that table; D and trimming were inferred from the DNA. Within this sample are tens of thousands of clones, with about 90% of them counted one time only. 17% of the sample lies in the top ten.

Inclusive of the bounding cysteine and phenylalanine, the CDR3 is 14 residues long. Of all the DNA, just the CDR3 is kept, 42 bases in frame from base 1. Relative to germline, V is missing 5 bases and J is missing 6 bases, with 9 bases of the junction outside any gene match. CDR1 MDHEN and CDR2 SYDVKM are derived from the germline V gene. The sample here was peripheral blood, taken on day 0 of AZD1222 vaccination. The TCR originated in an adult in good health. The chain was built from TRBV28 and TRBJ1-2; 7 middle bases align to TRBD1. CDR3 loop: CASSQQGPQDGYTF. The DNA sequence follows: TGTGCCAGCAGTCAACAGGGGCCCCAGGATGGCTACACCTTC.